Only a few counts were recorded for the clone carrying this T cell receptor beta chain. Its antigen is not identified. Trimming shortened V by 4 bases and J by 7 bases, and 11 bases separated the two germline ends. Per germline, CDR1 SGHTA and CDR2 FQGNSA. The CDR3 contains 12 residues. This entry comes from a study of cytomegalovirus exposure and HLA in healthy donors. Overall study: Caucasian-associated ancestry cluster membership applied to over 80% of a few hundred genotyped donors.

Findings of the study overall: Most CMV-associated TCR beta chains appeared HLA-restricted in a later analysis. Later analysis associated a missense DCLRE1C variant with TCR beta V- and J-gene trimming. TCR beta chains associated with HLA were, in a later analysis, more clonally expanded than equally common others.

Vbeta (60) and Jbeta (13) primers were used in the PCR. Clones were sequenced by immunoSEQ multiplex PCR, and TCRdb holds only the in-frame ones, with some missing. The repertoire consists of hundreds of thousands of clones, with 60% to 80% occurring once and the leading ten covering about 3.8%. The receptor was derived from a male donor in good health and CMV-seronegative. The sample taken for sequencing was PBMCs. This chain connects TRBV7-2 to TRBJ2-7, with a tentative D call TRBD2 (5 bases). The CDR3 region is CASSSRTGEQYF. DNA for the CDR3: TGTGCCAGCAGCTCACGGACGGGAGAGCAGTACTTC.